This T cell receptor beta chain was found in a study of CD8+ T cells in alopecia areata. The treatment: oral pan-JAK inhibitor, 5-10 mg twice daily. Extracted RNA was reverse transcribed, and the resulting cDNA served as sequencing template. Data came from immunoSEQ multiplex PCR; TCRdb stores just in-frame clones and leaves some out. This table has 180,000 or so clones, roughly 63% appearing once. The TCR originated in a human donor with alopecia areata. This sample comprised CD4+ T cells sorted from blood, obtained at approximately week 56, from a patient treated with tofacitinib.

The CDR3 region has the DNA TGTGCCAGCTCAGAGGACAGGGTCCACGAGCAGTACTTC. Its protein product is CASSEDRVHEQYF. The V call is TRBV18, the J call TRBJ2-7; 8 nucleotides line up with TRBD1. V lost 5 bases and J lost 5; bases outside the gene matches: 5. CDR1 is KGHSH, CDR2 LQKENI, per germline. The CDR3 covers 13 residues.